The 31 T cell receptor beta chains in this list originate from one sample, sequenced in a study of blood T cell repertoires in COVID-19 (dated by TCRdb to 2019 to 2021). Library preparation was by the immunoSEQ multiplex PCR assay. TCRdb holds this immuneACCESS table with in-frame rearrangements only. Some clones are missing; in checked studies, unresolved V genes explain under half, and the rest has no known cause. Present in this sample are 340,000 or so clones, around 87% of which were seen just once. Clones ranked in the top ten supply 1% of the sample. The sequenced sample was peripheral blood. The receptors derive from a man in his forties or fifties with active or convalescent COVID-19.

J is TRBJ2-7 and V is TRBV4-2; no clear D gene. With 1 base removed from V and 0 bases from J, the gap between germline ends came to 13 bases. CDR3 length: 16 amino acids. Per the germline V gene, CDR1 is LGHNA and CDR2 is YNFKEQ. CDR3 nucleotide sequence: TGTGCCAGCAGCCAAGTAGGTGGGCAGAACTCCTACGAGCAGTACTTC. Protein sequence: CASSQVGGQNSYEQYF.

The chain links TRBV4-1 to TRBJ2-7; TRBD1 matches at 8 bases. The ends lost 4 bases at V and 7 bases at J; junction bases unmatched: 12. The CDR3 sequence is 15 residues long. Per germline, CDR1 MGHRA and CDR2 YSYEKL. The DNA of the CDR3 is TGCGCCAGCAGCCCCCGGGACAGGCCGTCTTTGGAGCAGTACTTC. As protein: CASSPRDRPSLEQYF.

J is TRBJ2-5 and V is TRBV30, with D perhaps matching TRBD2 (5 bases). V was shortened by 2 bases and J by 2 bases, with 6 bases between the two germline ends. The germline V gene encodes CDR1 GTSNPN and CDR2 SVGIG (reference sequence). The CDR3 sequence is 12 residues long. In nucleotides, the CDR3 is TGTGCCTGGAGTAGGACTCAAGAGACCCAGTACTTC. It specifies CAWSRTQETQYF.

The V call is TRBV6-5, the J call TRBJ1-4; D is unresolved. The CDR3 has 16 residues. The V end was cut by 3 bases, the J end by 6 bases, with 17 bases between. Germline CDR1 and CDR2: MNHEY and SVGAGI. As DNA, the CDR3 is TGTGCCAGCAGTTATTCCATCGGGGTAGGAGATGAAAAACTGTTTTTT. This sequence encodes CASSYSIGVGDEKLFF.

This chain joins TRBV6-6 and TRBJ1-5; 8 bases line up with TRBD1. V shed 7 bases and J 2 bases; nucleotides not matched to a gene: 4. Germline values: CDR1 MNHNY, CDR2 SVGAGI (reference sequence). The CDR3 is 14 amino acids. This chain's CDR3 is CASNLDRGNQPQHF. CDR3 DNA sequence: TGTGCCAGCAACTTGGACAGGGGCAATCAGCCCCAGCATTTT.

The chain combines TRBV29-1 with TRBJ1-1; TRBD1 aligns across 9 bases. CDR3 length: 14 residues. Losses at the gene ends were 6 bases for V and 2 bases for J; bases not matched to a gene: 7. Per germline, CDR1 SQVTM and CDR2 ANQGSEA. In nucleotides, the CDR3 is TGCAGCGTCCGAATGGGACAGGGAAACACTGAAGCTTTCTTT. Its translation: CSVRMGQGNTEAFF.

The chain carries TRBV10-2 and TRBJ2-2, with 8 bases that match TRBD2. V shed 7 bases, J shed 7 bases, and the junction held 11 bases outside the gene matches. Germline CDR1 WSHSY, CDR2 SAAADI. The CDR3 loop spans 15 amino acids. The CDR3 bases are TGCGCCAGCAAAGGAACGGGAGGGCCCGGCGGGGAGCTGTTTTTT. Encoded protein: CASKGTGGPGGELFF.

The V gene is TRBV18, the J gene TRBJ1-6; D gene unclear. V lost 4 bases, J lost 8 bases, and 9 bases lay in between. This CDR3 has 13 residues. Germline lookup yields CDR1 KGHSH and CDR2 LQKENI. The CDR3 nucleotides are TGTGCCAGCTCACGGGCCGCAGATTCACCCCTCCACTTT. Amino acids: CASSRAADSPLHF.

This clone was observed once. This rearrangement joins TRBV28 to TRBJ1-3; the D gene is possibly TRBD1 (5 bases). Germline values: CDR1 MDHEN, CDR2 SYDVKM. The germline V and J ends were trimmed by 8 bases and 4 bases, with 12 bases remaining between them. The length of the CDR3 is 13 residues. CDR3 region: CASAGMEGNTIYF. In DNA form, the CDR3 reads TGTGCCAGCGCAGGGATGGAAGGAAACACCATATATTTT. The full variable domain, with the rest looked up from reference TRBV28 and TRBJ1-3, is DVKVTQSSRYLVKRTGEKVFLECVQDMDHENMFWYRQDPGLGLRLIYFSYDVKMKEKGDIPEGYSVSREKKERFSLILESASTNQTSMYLCASAGMEGNTIYFGEGSWLTVV.

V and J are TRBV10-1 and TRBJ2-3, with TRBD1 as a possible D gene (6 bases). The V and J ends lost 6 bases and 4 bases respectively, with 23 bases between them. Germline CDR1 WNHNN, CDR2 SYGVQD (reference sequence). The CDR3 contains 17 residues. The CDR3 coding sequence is TGCGCCAGCAGCCGAATAGACAGGCTCAGGTCAGCAGATACGCAGTATTTT. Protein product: CASSRIDRLRSADTQYF.

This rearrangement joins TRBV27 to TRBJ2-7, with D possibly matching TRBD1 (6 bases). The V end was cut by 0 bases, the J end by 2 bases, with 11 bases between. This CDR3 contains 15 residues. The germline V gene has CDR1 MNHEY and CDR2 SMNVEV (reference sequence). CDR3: CASSLSGRGTYEQYF. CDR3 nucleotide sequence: TGTGCCAGCAGTTTATCCGGCAGGGGTACCTACGAGCAGTACTTC.

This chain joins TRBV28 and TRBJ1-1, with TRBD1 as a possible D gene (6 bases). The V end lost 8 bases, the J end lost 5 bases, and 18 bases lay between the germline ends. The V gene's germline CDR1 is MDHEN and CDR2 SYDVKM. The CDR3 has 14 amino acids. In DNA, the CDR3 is TGTGCCAGCCTACAGGGAGGGCTGACGACTGAAGCTTTCTTT. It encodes CASLQGGLTTEAFF.

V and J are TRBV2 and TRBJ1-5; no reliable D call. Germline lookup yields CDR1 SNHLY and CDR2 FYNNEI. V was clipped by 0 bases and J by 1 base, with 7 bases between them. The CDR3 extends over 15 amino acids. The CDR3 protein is CASSEALQSNQPQHF. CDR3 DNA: TGTGCCAGCAGTGAAGCGTTACAGAGCAATCAGCCCCAGCATTTT.

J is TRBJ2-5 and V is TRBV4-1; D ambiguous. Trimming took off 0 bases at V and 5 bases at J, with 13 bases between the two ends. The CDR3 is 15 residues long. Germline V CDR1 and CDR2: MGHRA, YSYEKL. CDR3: CASSQDFPAGETQYF. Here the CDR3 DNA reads TGCGCCAGCAGCCAAGATTTCCCTGCCGGGGAGACCCAGTACTTC.

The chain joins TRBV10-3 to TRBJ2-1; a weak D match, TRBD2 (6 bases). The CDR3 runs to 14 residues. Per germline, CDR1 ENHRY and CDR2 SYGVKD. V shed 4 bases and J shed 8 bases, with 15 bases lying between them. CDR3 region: CAISGGLLGDEQFF. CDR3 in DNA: TGTGCCATCAGTGGGGGACTCCTCGGCGATGAGCAGTTCTTC.

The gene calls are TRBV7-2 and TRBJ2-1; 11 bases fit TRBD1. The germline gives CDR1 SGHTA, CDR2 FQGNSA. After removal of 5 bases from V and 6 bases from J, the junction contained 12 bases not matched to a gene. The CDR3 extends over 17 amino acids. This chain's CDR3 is CASSIGGQGAVINEQFF. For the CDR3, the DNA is TGTGCCAGCAGCATAGGAGGACAGGGGGCGGTTATCAATGAGCAGTTCTTC.

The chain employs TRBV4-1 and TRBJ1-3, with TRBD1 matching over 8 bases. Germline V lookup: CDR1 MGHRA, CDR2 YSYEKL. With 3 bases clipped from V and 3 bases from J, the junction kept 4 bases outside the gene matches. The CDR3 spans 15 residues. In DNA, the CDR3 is TGCGCCAGCAGCCAGGCGGACAGGGATGGAAACACCATATATTTT. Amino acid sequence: CASSQADRDGNTIYF.

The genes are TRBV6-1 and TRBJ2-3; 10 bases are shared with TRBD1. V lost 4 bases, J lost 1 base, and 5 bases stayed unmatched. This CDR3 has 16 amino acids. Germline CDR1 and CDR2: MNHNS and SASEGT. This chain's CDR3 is CASSGTGGTGTDTQYF. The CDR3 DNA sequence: TGTGCCAGCAGTGGGACAGGGGGAACGGGCACAGATACGCAGTATTTT.

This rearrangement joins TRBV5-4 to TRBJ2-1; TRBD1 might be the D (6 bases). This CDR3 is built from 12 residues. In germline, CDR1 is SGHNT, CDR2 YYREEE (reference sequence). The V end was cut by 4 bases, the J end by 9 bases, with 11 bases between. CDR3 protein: CASSLDRTEQFF. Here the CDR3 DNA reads TGTGCCAGCAGCCTAGACAGGACTGAGCAGTTCTTC.

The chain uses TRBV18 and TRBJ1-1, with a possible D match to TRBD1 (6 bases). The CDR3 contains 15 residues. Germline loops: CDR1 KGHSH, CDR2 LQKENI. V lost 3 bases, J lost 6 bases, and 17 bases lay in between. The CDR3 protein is CASSPRPKGDAEAFF. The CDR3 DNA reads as TGTGCCAGCTCACCCCGACCGAAGGGGGACGCTGAAGCTTTCTTT.

The CDR3 region has the DNA TGTGCCACCAGAAGCGTAGGAAACACCATATATTTT. Its translation: CATRSVGNTIYF. The rearrangement uses TRBV24-1 and TRBJ1-3; D gene uncertain. The CDR3 loop spans 12 amino acids. CDR1 is KGHDR, CDR2 SFDVKD, per germline. Trimming removed 7 bases from V and 4 bases from J, with 7 bases in between.

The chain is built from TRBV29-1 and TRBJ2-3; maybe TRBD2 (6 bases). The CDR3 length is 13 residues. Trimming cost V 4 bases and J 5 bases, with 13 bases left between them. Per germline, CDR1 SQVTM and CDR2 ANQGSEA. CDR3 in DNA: TGCAGCGTTGGGAGTAGCGGCGGAGATACGCAGTATTTT. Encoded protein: CSVGSSGGDTQYF.

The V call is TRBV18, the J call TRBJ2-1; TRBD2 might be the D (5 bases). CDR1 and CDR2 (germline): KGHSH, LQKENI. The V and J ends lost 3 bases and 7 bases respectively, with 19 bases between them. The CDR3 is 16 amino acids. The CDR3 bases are TGTGCCAGCTCACCCGTAATGGCCAGCGCGGGTAATGAGCAGTTCTTC. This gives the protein CASSPVMASAGNEQFF.

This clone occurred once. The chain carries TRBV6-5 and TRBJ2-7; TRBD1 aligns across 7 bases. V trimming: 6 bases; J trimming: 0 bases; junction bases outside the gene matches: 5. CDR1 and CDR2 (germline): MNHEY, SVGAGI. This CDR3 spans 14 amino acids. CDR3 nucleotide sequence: TGTGCCAGCAGCGCGACAGGGACCTCCTACGAGCAGTACTTC. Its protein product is CASSATGTSYEQYF.

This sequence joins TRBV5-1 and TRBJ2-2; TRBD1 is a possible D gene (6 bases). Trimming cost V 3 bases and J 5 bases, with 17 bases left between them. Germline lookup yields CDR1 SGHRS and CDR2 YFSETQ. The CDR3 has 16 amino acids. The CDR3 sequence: CASSSFGTTDTGELFF. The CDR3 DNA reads TGCGCCAGCAGCTCTTTCGGGACAACTGATACCGGGGAGCTGTTTTTT.

CDR3 sequence: CASSNPEPQGQGLVSVNTEAFF. Written as DNA, the CDR3 is TGTGCCAGCAGCAACCCGGAACCCCAGGGACAGGGGTTAGTTTCCGTGAACACTGAAGCTTTCTTT. V usage is TRBV21-1 and J usage is TRBJ1-1; TRBD1, as called in the table, went unchecked against the DNA. TRBV21-1 is flagged as a pseudogene. The CDR3 runs 22 residues.

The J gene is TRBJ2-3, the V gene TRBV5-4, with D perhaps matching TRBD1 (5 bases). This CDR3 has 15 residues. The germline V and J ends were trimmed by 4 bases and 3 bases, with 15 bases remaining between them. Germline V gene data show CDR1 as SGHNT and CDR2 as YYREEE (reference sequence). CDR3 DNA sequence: TGTGCCAGCAGCGTGCAGGGTGGAAGTACAGATACGCAGTATTTT. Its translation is CASSVQGGSTDTQYF.

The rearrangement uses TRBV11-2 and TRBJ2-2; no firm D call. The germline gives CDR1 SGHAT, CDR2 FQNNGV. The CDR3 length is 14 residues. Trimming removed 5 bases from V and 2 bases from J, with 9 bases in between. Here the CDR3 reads CASSPLGNTGELFF. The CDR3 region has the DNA TGTGCCAGCAGCCCGCTAGGTAACACCGGGGAGCTGTTTTTT.

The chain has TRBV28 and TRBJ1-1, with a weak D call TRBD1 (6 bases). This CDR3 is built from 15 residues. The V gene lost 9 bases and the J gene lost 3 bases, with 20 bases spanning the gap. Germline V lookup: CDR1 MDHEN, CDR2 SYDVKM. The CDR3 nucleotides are TGTGCCAGAGAGGGGGGGGCCGAGGAGGACACTGAAGCTTTCTTT. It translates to CAREGGAEEDTEAFF.

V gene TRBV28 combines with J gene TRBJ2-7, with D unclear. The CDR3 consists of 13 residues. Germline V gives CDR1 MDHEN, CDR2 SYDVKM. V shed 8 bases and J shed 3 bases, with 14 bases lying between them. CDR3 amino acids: CASLGRENYEQYF. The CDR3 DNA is TGTGCCAGCCTAGGCCGTGAGAACTACGAGCAGTACTTC. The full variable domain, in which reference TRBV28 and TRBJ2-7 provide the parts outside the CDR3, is DVKVTQSSRYLVKRTGEKVFLECVQDMDHENMFWYRQDPGLGLRLIYFSYDVKMKEKGDIPEGYSVSREKKERFSLILESASTNQTSMYLCASLGRENYEQYFGPGTRLTVT.

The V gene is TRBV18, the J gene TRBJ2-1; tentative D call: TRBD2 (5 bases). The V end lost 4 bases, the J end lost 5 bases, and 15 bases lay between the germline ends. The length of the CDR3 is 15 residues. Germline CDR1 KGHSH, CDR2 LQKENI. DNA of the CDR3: TGTGCCAGCTCACGGGCCTCCGGGGTCAACAATGAGCAGTTCTTC. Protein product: CASSRASGVNNEQFF.